The source of this TCR beta chain is a study of blood T cell repertoires in COVID-19. Study-level information: Material from acute and convalescent COVID-19 was sourced from the United States, Italy and Spain. PBMCs, B-cell-depleted T cells, or T cells provided the cDNA or gDNA that made up the material.

Trimming took 4 bases from V and 1 from J; bases not matched to a gene: 5. CDR3 size: 14 residues. CDR1 SGHTS and CDR2 YDEGEE come from the germline V gene. Source study methods: Estimation of nucleated cell counts was performed using reference gene primer amplification. Measured with immunoSEQ multiplex PCR; TCRdb has only the in-frame clones, and not every one. V and J calls and clone size are copied from that table; D and trimming were computed from the DNA. The sample carries roughly 670,000 clones, 85% to 90% recorded once. The clonotype comes from a woman between 18 and 30 years old with acute or convalescent COVID-19. The chain has TRBV5-8 and TRBJ2-7; 7 nucleotides line up with TRBD2. The sequencing sample was made of peripheral blood. The CDR3 nucleotides are TGTGCCAGCAGCCGGGGGGACCGTTCCTACGAGCAGTACTTC. Protein sequence: CASSRGDRSYEQYF.